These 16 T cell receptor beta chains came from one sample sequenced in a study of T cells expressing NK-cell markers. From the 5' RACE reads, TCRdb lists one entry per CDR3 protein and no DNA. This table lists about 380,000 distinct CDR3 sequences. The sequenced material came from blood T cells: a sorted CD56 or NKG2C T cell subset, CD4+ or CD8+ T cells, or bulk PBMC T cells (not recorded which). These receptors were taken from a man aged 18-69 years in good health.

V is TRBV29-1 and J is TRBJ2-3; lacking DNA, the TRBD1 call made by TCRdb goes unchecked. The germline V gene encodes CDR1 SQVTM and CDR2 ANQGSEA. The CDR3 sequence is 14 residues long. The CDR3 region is CSVRRQALTDTQYF.

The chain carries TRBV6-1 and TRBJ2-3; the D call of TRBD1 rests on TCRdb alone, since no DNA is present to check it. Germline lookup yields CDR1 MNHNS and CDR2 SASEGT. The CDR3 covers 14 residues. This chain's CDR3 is CASSEMGRADTQYF.

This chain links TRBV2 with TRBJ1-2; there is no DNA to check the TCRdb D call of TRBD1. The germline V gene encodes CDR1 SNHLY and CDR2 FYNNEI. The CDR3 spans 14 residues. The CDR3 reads CASSEDRGLYGYTF.

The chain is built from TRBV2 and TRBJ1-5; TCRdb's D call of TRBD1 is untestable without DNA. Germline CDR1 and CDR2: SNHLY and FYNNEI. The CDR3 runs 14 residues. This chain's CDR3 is CASSYRQGDQPQHF.

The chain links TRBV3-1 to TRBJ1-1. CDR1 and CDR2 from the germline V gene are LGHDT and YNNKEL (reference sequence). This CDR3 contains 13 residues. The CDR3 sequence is CASSQVILAEAFF.

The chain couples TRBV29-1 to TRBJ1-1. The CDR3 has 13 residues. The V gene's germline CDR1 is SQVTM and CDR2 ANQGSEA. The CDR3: CSVRGRMNTEAFF.

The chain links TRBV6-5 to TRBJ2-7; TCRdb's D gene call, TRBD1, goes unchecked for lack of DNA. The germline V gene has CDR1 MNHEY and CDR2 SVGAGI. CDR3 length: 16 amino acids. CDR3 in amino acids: CASSSNRDVGYYEQYF.

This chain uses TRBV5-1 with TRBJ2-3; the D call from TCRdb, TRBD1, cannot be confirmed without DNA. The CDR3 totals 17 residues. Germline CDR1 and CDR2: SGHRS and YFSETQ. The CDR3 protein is CASSWGSQGGLTGTQYF. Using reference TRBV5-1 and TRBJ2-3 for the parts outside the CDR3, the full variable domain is KAGVTQTPRYLIKTRGQQVTLSCSPISGHRSVSWYQQTPGQGLQFLFEYFSETQRNKGNFPGRFSGRQFSNSRSEMNVSTLELGDSALYLCASSWGSQGGLTGTQYFGPGTRLTVL.

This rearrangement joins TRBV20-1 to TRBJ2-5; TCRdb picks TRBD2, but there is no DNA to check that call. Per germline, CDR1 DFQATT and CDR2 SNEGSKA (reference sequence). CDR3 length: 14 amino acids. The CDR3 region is CSATEGGIQETQYF.

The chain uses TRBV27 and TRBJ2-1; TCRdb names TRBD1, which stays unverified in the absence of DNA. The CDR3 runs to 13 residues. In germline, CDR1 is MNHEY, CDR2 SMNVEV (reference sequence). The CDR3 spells CAIRQGVRDEQFF.

The CDR3 is CASSYSIYMGTEAFF. The rearrangement links TRBV6-5 to TRBJ1-1. The germline CDR1 and CDR2 sequences are MNHEY and SVGAGI. The CDR3 sequence is 15 residues long.

CDR3: CASSLPMETQYF. This rearrangement joins TRBV7-9 to TRBJ2-5; the TCRdb call, TRBD2, lacks DNA for checking. The CDR3 spans 12 residues. Per the germline V gene, CDR1 is SEHNR and CDR2 is FQNEAQ (reference sequence).

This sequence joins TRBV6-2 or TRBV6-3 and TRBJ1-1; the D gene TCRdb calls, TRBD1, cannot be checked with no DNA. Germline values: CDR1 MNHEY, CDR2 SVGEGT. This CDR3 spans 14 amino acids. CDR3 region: CASTKRGIPTEAFF.

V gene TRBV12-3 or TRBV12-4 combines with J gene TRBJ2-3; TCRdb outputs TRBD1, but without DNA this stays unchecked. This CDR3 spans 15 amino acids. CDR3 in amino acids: CASTMTGFGADTQYF.

The CDR3 reads CASSFGQGGAGELFF. V and J are TRBV7-3 and TRBJ2-2; TCRdb picks TRBD1, but there is no DNA to check that call. The CDR3 loop spans 15 amino acids. Germline lookup yields CDR1 SGHTA and CDR2 FQGTGA.

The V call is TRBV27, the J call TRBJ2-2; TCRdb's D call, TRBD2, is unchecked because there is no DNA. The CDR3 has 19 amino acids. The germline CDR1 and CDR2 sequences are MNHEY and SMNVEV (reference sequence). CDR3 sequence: CASSFSGLAGGPPTGELFF.